These 20 T cell receptor beta chains came from one sample sequenced in a study of Tregs in tolerant kidney transplant recipients. Sequencing was performed with immunoSEQ multiplex PCR; in TCRdb, only in-frame clones are kept and a portion is missing. The table lists fewer than 35,000 clones, with roughly 8% in the top ten. Sample: CD8+ T cells from blood, taken before the transplant. The receptors were sampled from a human donor who received a combined kidney and bone marrow transplant.

A remark on this clone: The CDR3 is cut off 3 residues early in the read; its end comes from the germline J gene. J is TRBJ1-1 and V is TRBV11-2; perhaps TRBD1 as D (5 bases). CDR1 is SGHAT and CDR2 is FQNNGV in the germline V gene. The CDR3 covers 15 residues. Partial CDR3 DNA: TGTGCCAGCAGCTCCACCGCGGGCGGGGCTCTTCTC. This codes for CASSSTAGGALL. The entire CDR3 protein is CASSSTAGGALLAFF.

In regard to this clone: The missing CDR3 end, 3 residues past where the read stops, is filled in from the germline J gene. The rearrangement uses TRBV2 and TRBJ2-1, with no clear D. Germline V gene sequence: CDR1 SNHLY, CDR2 FYNNEI. CDR3 size: 10 residues. Trimming removed 6 bases from V and 7 bases from J, with 4 bases in between. The covered CDR3 bases are TGTGCCAGCAGCCTGAATGAG. Amino acid sequence: CASSLNE. The entire CDR3 sequence reads CASSLNEQFF.

Details on this clone: Read coverage stops 3 residues before the CDR3 terminus; the germline J gene supplies the remainder. This sequence joins TRBV20-1 and TRBJ2-7; 9 bases are a match to TRBD2. J gave up 4 bases and V 0 bases, and 7 bases lay outside the gene matches. Germline V lookup: CDR1 DFQATT, CDR2 SNEGSKA (reference sequence). The CDR3 has 15 residues. Partial CDR3 DNA: TGCAGTGCTAGAGATCAGAGCGGGAGGACGTACGAG. Translated, it gives CSARDQSGRTYE. The whole CDR3 sequence reads CSARDQSGRTYEQYF.

CDR3 bases read: TGTGCCAGCTCACCTGGTAAGGTACGCACAGATACG. This codes for CASSPGKVRTDT. The full CDR3 sequence reads CASSPGKVRTDTQYF. This rearrangement joins TRBV18 to TRBJ2-3; D uncertain. The read stops 3 residues short of the end of the CDR3; the missing end is completed from the germline J gene. The CDR3 runs to 15 residues. CDR1 is KGHSH and CDR2 is LQKENI in the germline V gene. V lost 3 bases and J 1 base, leaving 11 bases between the germline ends.

On this clone itself: Read data end 3 residues before the CDR3 end; the end is taken from the germline J gene. The chain links TRBV2 to TRBJ2-5; 12 bases map to TRBD1. The V segment lost 8 bases and the J segment 1 base; nucleotides outside the gene matches: 5. The CDR3 has 15 residues. CDR1 is SNHLY and CDR2 is FYNNEI in the germline V gene. The sequenced part of the CDR3 DNA is TGTGCCAGCCGTGGGACAGGGGGCGCCCAAGAGACC. Translation gives CASRGTGGAQET. The whole CDR3 sequence is CASRGTGGAQETQYF. The full variable domain, completed using reference TRBV2 and TRBJ2-5, is EPEVTQTPSHQVTQMGQEVILRCVPISNHLYFYWYRQILGQKVEFLVSFYNNEISEKSEIFDDQFSVERPDGSNFTLKIRSTKLEDSAMYFCASRGTGGAQETQYFGPGTRLLVL.

About this clone itself: The observed sequence ends 3 residues before the CDR3 terminus, with the missing tail filled in from the germline J gene. The chain has TRBV7-9 and TRBJ2-7; 8 bases are shared with TRBD2. CDR3 length equals 12 residues. Germline-derived CDR1 and CDR2 are SEHNR and FQNEAQ (reference sequence). Here the CDR3 reads CAVAGISYEQYF. The CDR3 DNA, read in part, is TGTGCTGTAGCGGGAATCTCCTACGAG.

Points on this clone: The read finishes 3 residues shy of the CDR3 end, and the germline J gene is used to complete it. The V and J genes are TRBV29-1 and TRBJ2-2; maybe TRBD1 (6 bases). With 5 bases removed from V and 6 bases from J, the gap between germline ends came to 16 bases. This CDR3 region has 14 residues. CDR1 SQVTM and CDR2 ANQGSEA come from the germline V gene. The DNA read from the CDR3 is TGCAGCGTTAGATCCCAGGGGTTGGCCGGGGAG. Its translation is CSVRSQGLAGE. The entire CDR3 protein reads CSVRSQGLAGELFF.

As regards this clone: Read sequence stops 3 residues before the CDR3 end, and the germline J gene provides the missing end. This chain links TRBV20-1 with TRBJ1-1, with D possibly being TRBD1 (6 bases). V was clipped by 2 bases and J by 5 bases, with 21 bases between them. Germline V gene lookup returns CDR1 DFQATT and CDR2 SNEGSKA (reference sequence). The CDR3 extends over 16 amino acids. CDR3 bases read: TGCAGTGCTAGACTGGGGGGGGCCGAACGTTGGACTGAA. Translated: CSARLGGAERWTE. The CDR3 reads in full as CSARLGGAERWTEAFF.

Regarding this clone: The read falls 3 residues short of the CDR3 end, and the missing part is taken from the germline J gene. The rearrangement links TRBV7-9 to TRBJ2-5, with 7 bases aligning to TRBD2. With 1 base clipped from V and 5 bases from J, the junction kept 1 base outside the gene matches. The length of the CDR3 is 13 residues. Germline V gene lookup returns CDR1 SEHNR and CDR2 FQNEAQ (reference sequence). Incomplete CDR3 DNA: TGTGCCAGCAGCTTAGTCGGGGGGGAGACC. Its protein is CASSLVGGET. The full CDR3 reads CASSLVGGETQYF.

Points on this clone: The junction shows a germline mismatch at one end, possibly a read error. Coverage ceases 3 residues before the CDR3 finishes, and the germline J gene fills in the end. The gene calls are TRBV7-8 and TRBJ2-7; D unclear. The CDR3 sequence is 13 residues long. CDR1 and CDR2 from the germline V gene are SGHVS and FQNEAQ. CDR3 region: CASSVANSYEQYF. The covered CDR3 bases are TGTGCCAGCAGCGTAGCTAACAGTTACGAG.

In the case of this clone: The CDR3 is cut off 3 residues early in the read; its end comes from the germline J gene. Other DNA sequences in this specimen translate into the identical CDR3. The chain recombines TRBV6-2 or TRBV6-3 with TRBJ2-7; D is possibly TRBD2 (6 bases). The CDR3 totals 14 residues. Germline CDR1 reads MNHEY; CDR2 reads SVGEGT. The V end was cut by 6 bases, the J end by 0 bases, with 12 bases between. CDR3 DNA, as far as it was read: TGTGCCAGCAGCTACAGCGGGTCCTCCTACGAG. It translates to CASSYSGSSYE. The whole CDR3 protein is CASSYSGSSYEQYF.

Concerning this clone itself: The CDR3 goes on 3 residues after the read ends, and that part is filled in from the germline J gene. V gene TRBV29-1 combines with J gene TRBJ2-1; TRBD2 is a possible D gene (6 bases). The CDR3 has 13 residues. Trimming removed 3 bases at V and 6 bases at J, with 12 bases between. Germline CDR1 is SQVTM and CDR2 is ANQGSEA. The part of the CDR3 DNA that was read is TGCAGCGTTGAGGGACTGATAGTCAATGAG. Protein: CSVEGLIVNE. The CDR3, in full, reads CSVEGLIVNEQFF.

In regard to this clone: The read ends 3 residues shy of where the CDR3 ends; the end is completed using the germline J gene. This chain connects TRBV11-2 to TRBJ1-2; a weak D match, TRBD1 (6 bases). Trimming took 0 bases from V and 7 from J, leaving 12 bases between them. Germline CDR1 is SGHAT and CDR2 is FQNNGV. The CDR3 length is 14 residues. The CDR3 bases that were read are TGTGCCAGCAGCTTAGAGGGGGCCCGGGCTGGC. Protein product: CASSLEGARAG. The whole CDR3 protein is CASSLEGARAGYTF. Using reference TRBV11-2 and TRBJ1-2 for the parts outside the CDR3, the full variable domain is EAGVAQSPRYKIIEKRQSVAFWCNPISGHATLYWYQQILGQGPKLLIQFQNNGVVDDSQLPKDRFSAERLKGVDSTLKIQPAKLEDSAVYLCASSLEGARAGYTFGSGTRLTVV.

Partial CDR3 DNA: TGTGCCAGCAGCCCGGGGGGCCTAGCCAAAAACATT. Translation gives CASSPGGLAKNI. The full CDR3 is CASSPGGLAKNIQYF. V is TRBV13 and J is TRBJ2-4, with a tentative D call TRBD2 (7 bases). The CDR3 end is not reached by the read, which stops 3 residues before it; the germline J gene fills it in. Germline values: CDR1 PRHDT, CDR2 FYEKMQ (reference sequence). CDR3 size: 15 residues. The germline V and J ends were trimmed by 5 bases and 0 bases, with 11 bases remaining between them.

Points on this clone: Read data end 3 residues before the CDR3 end; the end is taken from the germline J gene. The genes are TRBV2 and TRBJ1-1; D remains unclear. The CDR3 consists of 16 residues. Germline V gene sequence: CDR1 SNHLY, CDR2 FYNNEI. V was pared by 6 bases and J by 0 bases, with 17 bases between. The CDR3 region is CASSPARHPVNTEAFF. CDR3 bases read: TGTGCCAGCAGCCCCGCGAGACACCCGGTGAACACTGAA.

About this clone: The CDR3 goes on 3 residues after the read ends, and that part is filled in from the germline J gene. The gene calls are TRBV18 and TRBJ2-4; D might be TRBD2 (5 bases). CDR3 length equals 14 residues. Germline CDR1 and CDR2: KGHSH and LQKENI. V was clipped by 3 bases and J by 0 bases, with 6 bases between them. CDR3 amino acids: CASSPGVAKNIQYF. The covered CDR3 bases are TGTGCCAGCTCACCCGGGGTAGCCAAAAACATT. The variable domain in full, completed from reference TRBV18 and TRBJ2-4, reads NAGVMQNPRHLVRRRGQEARLRCSPMKGHSHVYWYRQLPEEGLKFMVYLQKENIIDESGMPKERFSAEFPKEGPSILRIQQVVRGDSAAYFCASSPGVAKNIQYFGAGTRLSVL.

Turning to this clone: The CDR3 end lies 3 residues beyond the end of the read and is filled in from the germline J gene. J is TRBJ2-5 and V is TRBV6-2 or TRBV6-3; D is uncertain. The CDR3 runs to 12 residues. Trimming took 4 bases from V and 5 from J, leaving 8 bases between them. Germline V gives CDR1 MNHEY, CDR2 SVGEGT. The CDR3 loop reads CASSSPMETQYF. The part of the CDR3 DNA that was read is TGTGCCAGCAGTTCCCCTATGGAGACC.

As concerns this clone: The CDR3 extends 3 residues past the end of the read, so its final part is completed from the germline J gene. The chain couples TRBV20-1 to TRBJ2-7; TRBD2 agrees at 9 bases. The length of the CDR3 is 14 residues. V lost 0 bases and J lost 4; bases outside the gene matches: 4. Per the germline V gene, CDR1 is DFQATT and CDR2 is SNEGSKA (reference sequence). The CDR3 loop reads CSARDTLAGYEQYF. The CDR3 bases that were read are TGCAGTGCTAGAGATACGCTAGCGGGGTACGAG.

Points on this clone: The read ends 3 residues shy of where the CDR3 ends; the end is completed using the germline J gene. This chain connects TRBV5-1 to TRBJ1-4, with TRBD1 as a possible D gene (5 bases). V was clipped by 8 bases and J by 0 bases, with 17 bases between them. This CDR3 spans 16 amino acids. Looked up from germline, CDR1 is SGHRS and CDR2 is YFSETQ. CDR3 in amino acids: CASTGGEATTNEKLFF. The sequenced CDR3 bases are TGCGCCAGTACGGGGGGAGAAGCCACAACTAATGAAAAA.

Points on this clone: The read ends 3 residues early relative to the CDR3; the germline J gene fills the gap. This chain links TRBV7-6 with TRBJ2-3; 12 bases match TRBD2. V lost 1 base and J lost 1; bases outside the gene matches: 3. The CDR3 covers 17 residues. The V gene's germline CDR1 is SGHVS and CDR2 FNYEAQ. CDR3 DNA, as far as it was read: TGTGCCAGCAGCTTAGGGACTAGCGGGAAGGGCACAGATACG. It encodes CASSLGTSGKGTDT. From start to end, the CDR3 is CASSLGTSGKGTDTQYF.